Listed here are 5 T cell receptor beta chains from one sample, sequenced in a study of T cell responses to AZD1222 COVID-19 vaccine. The data were produced by immunoSEQ multiplex PCR, yet TCRdb's version contains in-frame clones alone and is incomplete. This sample has fewer than 150,000 clones, with just over 85% found just once. This material consisted of peripheral blood, taken on day 0 of AZD1222 vaccination. Every receptor here comes from an adult in good health.

The chain recombines TRBV10-1 with TRBJ2-3; TRBD1 is a possible D gene (6 bases). V lost 3 bases, J lost 0 bases, and 13 bases lay in between. Germline V gene data show CDR1 as WNHNN and CDR2 as SYGVQD (reference sequence). The CDR3 loop spans 16 amino acids. CDR3 residues: CASSDPGTSSTDTQYF. The CDR3 nucleotides read TGCGCCAGCAGTGACCCCGGGACATCTAGCACAGATACGCAGTATTTT.

This clone was seen once. V is TRBV10-1 and J is TRBJ2-1; D possibly corresponds to TRBD2 (6 bases). This CDR3 is built from 16 residues. Germline V CDR1 and CDR2: WNHNN, SYGVQD (reference sequence). Between the trimmed V and J ends, which lost 5 bases and 4 bases, there was a span of 18 bases. The CDR3, as DNA: TGCGCCAGCAGTCATACCTCGGTTAGCGGATACAATGAGCAGTTCTTC. This codes for CASSHTSVSGYNEQFF.

This chain links TRBV6-5 with TRBJ1-2; the D is unclear. Germline CDR1 MNHEY, CDR2 SVGAGI. This CDR3 spans 13 amino acids. Trimming left V 4 bases short and J 3 bases short, with 9 bases between. This CDR3 is CASSSEVDYGYTF. CDR3 nucleotides: TGTGCCAGCAGTTCCGAGGTGGACTATGGCTACACCTTC.

This chain joins TRBV3-1 (or the pseudogene TRBV3-2) and TRBJ1-5, with D possibly being TRBD1 (5 bases). The CDR3 consists of 15 residues. V was clipped by 1 base and J by 3 bases, with 10 bases between them. The germline V gene has CDR1 LGHDT and CDR2 YNNKEL (reference sequence). CDR3 coding DNA: TGTGCCAGCAGCCAAGGATGGGGGTCCAATCAGCCCCAGCATTTT. Its protein product is CASSQGWGSNQPQHF.

V and J are TRBV11-2 and TRBJ2-5; 9 positions match TRBD2. Germline V lookup: CDR1 SGHAT, CDR2 FQNNGV. The V segment lost 4 bases and the J segment 4 bases; nucleotides outside the gene matches: 4. This CDR3 has 14 residues. The CDR3: CASSWREGLETQYF. CDR3 nucleotides: TGTGCCAGCAGCTGGCGGGAGGGCTTAGAGACCCAGTACTTC.